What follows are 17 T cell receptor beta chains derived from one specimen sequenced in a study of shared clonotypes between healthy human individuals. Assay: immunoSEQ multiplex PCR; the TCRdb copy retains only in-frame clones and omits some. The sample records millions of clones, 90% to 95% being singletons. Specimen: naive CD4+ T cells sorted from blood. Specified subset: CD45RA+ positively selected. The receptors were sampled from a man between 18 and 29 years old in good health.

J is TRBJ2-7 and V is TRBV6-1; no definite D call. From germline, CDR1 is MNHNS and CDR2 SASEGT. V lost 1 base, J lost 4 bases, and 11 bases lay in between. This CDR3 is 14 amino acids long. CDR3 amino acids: CASSEVVRIYEQYF. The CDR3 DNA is TGTGCCAGCAGTGAAGTGGTCAGGATATACGAGCAGTACTTC.

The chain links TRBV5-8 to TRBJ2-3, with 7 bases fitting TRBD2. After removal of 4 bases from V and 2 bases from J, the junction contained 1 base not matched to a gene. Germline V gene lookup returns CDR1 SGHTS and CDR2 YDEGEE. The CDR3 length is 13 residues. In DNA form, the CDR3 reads TGTGCCAGCAGCCTAGCGGCCACAGATACGCAGTATTTT. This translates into CASSLAATDTQYF.

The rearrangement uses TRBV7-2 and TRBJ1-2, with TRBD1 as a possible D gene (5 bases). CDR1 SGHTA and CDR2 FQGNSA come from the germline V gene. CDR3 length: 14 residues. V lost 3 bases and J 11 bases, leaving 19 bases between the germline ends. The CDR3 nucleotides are TGTGCCAGCAGCTTTAGGGGCCTCGAGAGGGGATACACCTTC. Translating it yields CASSFRGLERGYTF.

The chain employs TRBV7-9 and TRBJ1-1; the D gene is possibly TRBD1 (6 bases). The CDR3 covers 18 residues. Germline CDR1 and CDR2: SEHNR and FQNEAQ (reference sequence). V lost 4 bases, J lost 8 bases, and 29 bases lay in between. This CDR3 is CASSSGDGTGRRNVEAFF. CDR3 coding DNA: TGTGCCAGCAGCTCAGGAGATGGAACAGGGCGCCGAAACGTCGAAGCTTTCTTT. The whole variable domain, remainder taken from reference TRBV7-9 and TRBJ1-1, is DTGVSQNPRHKITKRGQNVTFRCDPISEHNRLYWYRQTLGQGPEFLTYFQNEAQLEKSRLLSDRFSAERPKGSFSTLEIQRTEQGDSAMYLCASSSGDGTGRRNVEAFFGQGTRLTVV.

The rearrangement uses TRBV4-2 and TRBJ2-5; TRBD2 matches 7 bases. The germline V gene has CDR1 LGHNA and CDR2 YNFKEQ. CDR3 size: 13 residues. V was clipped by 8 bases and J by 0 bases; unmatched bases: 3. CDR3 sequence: CASGGGYQETQYF. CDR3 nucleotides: TGTGCCAGCGGGGGGGGATACCAAGAGACCCAGTACTTC.

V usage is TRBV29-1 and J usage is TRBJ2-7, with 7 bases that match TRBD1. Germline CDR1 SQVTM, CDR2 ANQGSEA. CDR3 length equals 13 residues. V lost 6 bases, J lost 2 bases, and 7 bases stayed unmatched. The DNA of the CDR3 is TGCAGCGTCGGAGGCACAGGGGCCTACGAGCAGTACTTC. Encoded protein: CSVGGTGAYEQYF.

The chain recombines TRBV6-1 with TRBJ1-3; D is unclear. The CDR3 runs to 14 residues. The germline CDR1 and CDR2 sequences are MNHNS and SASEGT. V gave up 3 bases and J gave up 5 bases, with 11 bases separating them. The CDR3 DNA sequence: TGTGCCAGCAGTGATATTGAGGTTCGAAACACCATATATTTT. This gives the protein CASSDIEVRNTIYF.

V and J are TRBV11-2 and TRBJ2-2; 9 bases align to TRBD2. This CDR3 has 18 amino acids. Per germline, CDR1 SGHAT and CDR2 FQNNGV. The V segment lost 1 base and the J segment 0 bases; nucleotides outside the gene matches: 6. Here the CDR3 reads CASSLGLAGLANTGELFF. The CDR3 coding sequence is TGTGCCAGCAGCTTAGGGCTAGCGGGGCTCGCGAACACCGGGGAGCTGTTTTTT.

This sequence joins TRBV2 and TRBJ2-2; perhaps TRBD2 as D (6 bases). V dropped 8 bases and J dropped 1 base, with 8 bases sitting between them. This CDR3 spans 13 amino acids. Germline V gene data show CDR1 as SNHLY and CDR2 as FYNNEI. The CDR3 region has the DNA TGTGCCAGCGCGGGGATGAACACCGGGGAGCTGTTTTTT. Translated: CASAGMNTGELFF.

The DNA of the CDR3 is TGTGCCACCAGCAGGATTTACAAAACTAGCGGACAAGAGACCCAGTACTTC. This translates into CATSRIYKTSGQETQYF. This sequence joins TRBV15 and TRBJ2-5; 8 nucleotides align to TRBD2. The CDR3 extends over 17 amino acids. The trim removed 3 bases at V and 2 bases at J, leaving 11 bases unmatched. Germline loops: CDR1 LNHNV, CDR2 YYDKDF (reference sequence).

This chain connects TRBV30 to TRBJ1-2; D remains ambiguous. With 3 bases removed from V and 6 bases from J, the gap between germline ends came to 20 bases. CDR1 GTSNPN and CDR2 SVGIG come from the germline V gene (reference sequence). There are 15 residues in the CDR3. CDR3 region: CAWSQINLKLDGYTF. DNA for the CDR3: TGTGCCTGGAGCCAAATCAATCTAAAGTTAGATGGCTACACCTTC.

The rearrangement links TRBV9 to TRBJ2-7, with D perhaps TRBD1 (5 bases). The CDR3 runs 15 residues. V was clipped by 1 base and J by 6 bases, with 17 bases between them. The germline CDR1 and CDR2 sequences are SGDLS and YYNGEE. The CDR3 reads CASSVSRQRFGEQYF. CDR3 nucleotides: TGTGCCAGCAGCGTAAGCCGACAGCGCTTCGGCGAGCAGTACTTC.

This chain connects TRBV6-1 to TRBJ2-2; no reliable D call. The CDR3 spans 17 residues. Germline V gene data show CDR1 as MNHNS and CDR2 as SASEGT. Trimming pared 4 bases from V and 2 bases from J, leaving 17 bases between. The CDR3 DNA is TGTGCCAGCAGTGGCAGGTTGGCAGGCGGCAACACCGGGGAGCTGTTTTTT. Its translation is CASSGRLAGGNTGELFF.

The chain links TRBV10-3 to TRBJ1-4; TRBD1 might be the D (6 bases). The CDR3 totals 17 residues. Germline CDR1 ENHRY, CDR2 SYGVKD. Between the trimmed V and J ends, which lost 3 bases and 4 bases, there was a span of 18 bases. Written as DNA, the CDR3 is TGTGCCATCAGTGACTCCCCACCGGGACAACTTAATGAAAAACTGTTTTTT. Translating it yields CAISDSPPGQLNEKLFF.

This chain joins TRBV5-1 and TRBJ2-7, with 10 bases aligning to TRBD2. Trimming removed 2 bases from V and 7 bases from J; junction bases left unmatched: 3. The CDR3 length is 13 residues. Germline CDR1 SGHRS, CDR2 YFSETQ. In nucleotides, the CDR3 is TGCGCCAGCAGCTTAGCGGGAGGGAAAGAGCAGTACTTC. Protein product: CASSLAGGKEQYF.

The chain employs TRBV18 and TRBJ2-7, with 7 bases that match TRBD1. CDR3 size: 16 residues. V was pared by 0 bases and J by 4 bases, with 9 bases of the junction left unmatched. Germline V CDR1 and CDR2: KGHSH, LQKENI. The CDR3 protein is CASSPPLRNRGYEQYF. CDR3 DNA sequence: TGTGCCAGCTCACCACCGCTTAGAAACAGGGGATACGAGCAGTACTTC. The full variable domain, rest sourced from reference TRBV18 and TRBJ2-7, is NAGVMQNPRHLVRRRGQEARLRCSPMKGHSHVYWYRQLPEEGLKFMVYLQKENIIDESGMPKERFSAEFPKEGPSILRIQQVVRGDSAAYFCASSPPLRNRGYEQYFGPGTRLTVT.

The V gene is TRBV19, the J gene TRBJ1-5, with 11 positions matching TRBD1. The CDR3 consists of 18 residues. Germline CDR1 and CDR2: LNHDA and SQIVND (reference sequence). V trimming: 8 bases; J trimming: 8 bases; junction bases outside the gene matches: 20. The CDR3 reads CASAAAGWTGGAGKPQHF. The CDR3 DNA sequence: TGTGCCAGTGCCGCGGCCGGTTGGACAGGGGGCGCGGGGAAGCCCCAGCATTTT.